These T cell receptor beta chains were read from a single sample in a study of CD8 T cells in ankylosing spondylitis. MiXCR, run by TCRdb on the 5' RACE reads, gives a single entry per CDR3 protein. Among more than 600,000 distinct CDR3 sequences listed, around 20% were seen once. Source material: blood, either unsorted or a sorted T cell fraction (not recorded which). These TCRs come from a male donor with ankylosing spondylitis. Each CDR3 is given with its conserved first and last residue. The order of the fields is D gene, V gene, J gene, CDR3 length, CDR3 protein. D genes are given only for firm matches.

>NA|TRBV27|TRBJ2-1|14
CASSFSRGDNEQFF
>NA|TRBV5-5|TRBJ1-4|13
CASSSGSSEKLFF
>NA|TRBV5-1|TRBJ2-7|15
CASSLGAATYYEQYF
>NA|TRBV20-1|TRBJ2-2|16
CSARAPEKGNTGELFF
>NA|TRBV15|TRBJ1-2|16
CATSKDLDRLSYGYTF
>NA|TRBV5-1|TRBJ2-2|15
CASSLGVTATGELFF
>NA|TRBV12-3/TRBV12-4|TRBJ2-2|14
CASRGAGNTGELFF
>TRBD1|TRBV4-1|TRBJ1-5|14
CASRPTGSNQPQHF
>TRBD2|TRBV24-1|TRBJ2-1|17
CATSDSKRSGVSNEQFF
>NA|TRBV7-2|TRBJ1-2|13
CASSSGRYYGYTF
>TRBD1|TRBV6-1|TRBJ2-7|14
CASRGGGQGYEQYF
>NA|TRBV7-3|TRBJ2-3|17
CASSLRTGTGGTDTQYF
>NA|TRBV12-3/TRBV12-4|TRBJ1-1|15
CASSLNAGVDTEAFF
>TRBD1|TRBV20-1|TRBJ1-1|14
CSARESGTGKGAFF
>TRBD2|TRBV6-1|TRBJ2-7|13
CATQRSGDYEQYF
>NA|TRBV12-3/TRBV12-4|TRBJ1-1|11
CASSRDTEAFF
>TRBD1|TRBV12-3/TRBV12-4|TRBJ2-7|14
CASSPDRVRREQYF
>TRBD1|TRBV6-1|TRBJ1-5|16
CASRTGTWGSNQPQHF
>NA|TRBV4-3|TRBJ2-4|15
CASSQVLDGVNIQYF
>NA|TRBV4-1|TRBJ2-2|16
CASSQATRVNTGELFF
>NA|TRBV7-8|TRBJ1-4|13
CASSPPAGEELFF
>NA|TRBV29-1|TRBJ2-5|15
CSGGGGRETGETQYF
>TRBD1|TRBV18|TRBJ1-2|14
CASSPGTGTNGYTF
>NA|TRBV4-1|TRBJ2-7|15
CASSQELTEDYEQYF
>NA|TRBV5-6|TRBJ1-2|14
CASSLGTVSYGYTF
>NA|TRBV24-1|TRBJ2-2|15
CATSDRDANTGELFF
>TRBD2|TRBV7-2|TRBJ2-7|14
CASSWAGVSYEQYF
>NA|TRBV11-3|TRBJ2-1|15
CASSLDQGSYNEQFF
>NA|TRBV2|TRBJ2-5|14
CASSEWGTAETQYF
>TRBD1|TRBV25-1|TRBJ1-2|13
CASSFTGGAGYTF
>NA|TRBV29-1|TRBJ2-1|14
CSVGTQSSYNEQFF
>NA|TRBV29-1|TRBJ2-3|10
CSVWGDTQYF
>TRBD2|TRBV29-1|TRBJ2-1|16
CSVEGGLAGSYNEQFF
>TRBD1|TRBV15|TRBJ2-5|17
CATSRAGTGLGKETQYF
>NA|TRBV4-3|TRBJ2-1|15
CASSQGTAYYNEQFF
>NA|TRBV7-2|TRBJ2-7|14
CASSAYAKPSEQYF
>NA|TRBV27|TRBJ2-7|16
CASSPLNGFSGYEQYF